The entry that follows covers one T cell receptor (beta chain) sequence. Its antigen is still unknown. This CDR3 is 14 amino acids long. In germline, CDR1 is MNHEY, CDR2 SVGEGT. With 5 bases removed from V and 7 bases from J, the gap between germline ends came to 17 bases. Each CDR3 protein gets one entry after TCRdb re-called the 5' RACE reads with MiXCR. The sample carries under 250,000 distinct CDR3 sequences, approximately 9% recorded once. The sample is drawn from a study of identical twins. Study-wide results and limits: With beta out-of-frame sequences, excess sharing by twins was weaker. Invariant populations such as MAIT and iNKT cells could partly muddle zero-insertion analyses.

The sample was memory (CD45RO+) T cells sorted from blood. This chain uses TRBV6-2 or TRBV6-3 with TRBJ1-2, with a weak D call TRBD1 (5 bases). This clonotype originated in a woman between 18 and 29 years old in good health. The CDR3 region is CASSTRAGYGGYTF. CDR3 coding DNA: TGTGCCAGCAGTACCCGGGCAGGGTATGGTGGCTACACCTTC.